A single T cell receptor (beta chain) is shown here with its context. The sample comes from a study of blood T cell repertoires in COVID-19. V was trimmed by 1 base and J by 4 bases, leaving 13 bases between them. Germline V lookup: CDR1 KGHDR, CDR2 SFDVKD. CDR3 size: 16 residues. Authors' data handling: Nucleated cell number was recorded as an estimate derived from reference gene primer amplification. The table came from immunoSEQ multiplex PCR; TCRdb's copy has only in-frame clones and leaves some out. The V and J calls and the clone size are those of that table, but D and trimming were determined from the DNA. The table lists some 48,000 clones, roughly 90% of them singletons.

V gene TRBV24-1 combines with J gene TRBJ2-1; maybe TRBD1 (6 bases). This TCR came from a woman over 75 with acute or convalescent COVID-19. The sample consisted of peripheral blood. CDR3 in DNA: TGTGCCACCAGTGATTTTGAAGGGGGTCGGTACAATGAGCAGTTCTTC. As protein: CATSDFEGGRYNEQFF.